These T cell receptor beta chains were read from a single sample in a study of Ad26.COV2.S vaccination and SARS-CoV-2 variants. Measured with immunoSEQ multiplex PCR; TCRdb has only the in-frame clones, and not every one. The repertoire holds around 450,000 clones, roughly 89% seen once, with over 2% in the top ten. Source: peripheral blood, taken in a trial of Ad26.COV2.S vaccine versus placebo. These receptors were taken from a person between 18 and 59 years old who received the Ad26.COV2.S COVID-19 vaccine or a placebo. Both conserved end residues are part of each CDR3. The D gene is left open where the match is weak.

J gene: TRBJ1-4
D gene: .
V gene: TRBV15
CDR3 protein: CATSRLSGTTNEKLFF

J gene: TRBJ2-1
D gene: .
V gene: TRBV20-1
CDR3 protein: CSARYNEQFF

J gene: TRBJ2-7
D gene: .
V gene: TRBV19
CDR3 protein: CASSIDLASIRQYF

J gene: TRBJ2-6
D gene: .
V gene: TRBV19
CDR3 protein: CASRLGSGANVLTF

J gene: TRBJ1-1
D gene: TRBD1
V gene: TRBV2
CDR3 protein: CASSEGAHRGLGEAFF

J gene: TRBJ2-1
D gene: .
V gene: TRBV12-3/TRBV12-4
CDR3 protein: CASSLPSLNEQFF

J gene: TRBJ1-3
D gene: .
V gene: TRBV28
CDR3 protein: CASSLLGPRDGAGNTIYF

J gene: TRBJ2-7
D gene: TRBD1
V gene: TRBV6-5
CDR3 protein: CASRQGTGTYEQYF

J gene: TRBJ1-2
D gene: TRBD1
V gene: TRBV18
CDR3 protein: CASSLGTGDIYGYTF

J gene: TRBJ1-4
D gene: .
V gene: TRBV9
CDR3 protein: CASSPLGSRGEKLFF

J gene: TRBJ2-7
D gene: TRBD2
V gene: TRBV28
CDR3 protein: CASTPPPSGLAGGPREQYF

J gene: TRBJ1-2
D gene: .
V gene: TRBV21-1
CDR3 protein: CASKRTGVGYGYTF

J gene: TRBJ2-2
D gene: TRBD1
V gene: TRBV28
CDR3 protein: CASSSRQGSDTGELFF